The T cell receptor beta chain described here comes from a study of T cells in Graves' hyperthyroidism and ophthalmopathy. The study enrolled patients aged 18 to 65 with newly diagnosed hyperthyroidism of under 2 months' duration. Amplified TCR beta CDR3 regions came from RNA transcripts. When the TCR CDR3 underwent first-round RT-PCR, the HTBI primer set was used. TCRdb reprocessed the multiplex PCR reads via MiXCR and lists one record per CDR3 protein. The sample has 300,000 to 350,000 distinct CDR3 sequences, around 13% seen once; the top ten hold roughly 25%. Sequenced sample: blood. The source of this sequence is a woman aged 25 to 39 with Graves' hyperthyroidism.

CDR3 protein: CASRPGGSHRQPQHF. The CDR3 nucleotides are TGTGCCAGCAGACCCGGGGGGTCCCATCGCCAGCCCCAGCATTTT. The chain recombines TRBV28 with TRBJ1-5; perhaps TRBD1 as D (5 bases). Germline-derived CDR1 and CDR2 are MDHEN and SYDVKM. The germline V and J ends were trimmed by 6 bases and 7 bases, with 19 bases remaining between them. This CDR3 contains 15 residues.